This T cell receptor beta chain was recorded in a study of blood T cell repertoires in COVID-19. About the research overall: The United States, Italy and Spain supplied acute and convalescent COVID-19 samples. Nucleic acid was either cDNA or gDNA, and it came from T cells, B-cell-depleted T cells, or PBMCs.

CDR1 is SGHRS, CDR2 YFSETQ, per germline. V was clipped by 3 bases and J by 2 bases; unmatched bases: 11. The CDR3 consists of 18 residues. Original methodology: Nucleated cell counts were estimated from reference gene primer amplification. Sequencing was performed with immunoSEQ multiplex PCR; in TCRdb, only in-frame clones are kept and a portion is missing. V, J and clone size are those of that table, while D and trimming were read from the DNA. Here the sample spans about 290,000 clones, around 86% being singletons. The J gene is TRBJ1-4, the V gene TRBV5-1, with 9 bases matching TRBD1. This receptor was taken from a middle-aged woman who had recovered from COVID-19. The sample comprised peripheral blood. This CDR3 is CASSYGGQGRPTNEKLFF. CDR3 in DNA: TGCGCCAGCAGCTACGGGGGACAGGGTCGACCGACTAATGAAAAACTGTTTTTT. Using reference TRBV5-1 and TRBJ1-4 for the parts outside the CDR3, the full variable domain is KAGVTQTPRYLIKTRGQQVTLSCSPISGHRSVSWYQQTPGQGLQFLFEYFSETQRNKGNFPGRFSGRQFSNSRSEMNVSTLELGDSALYLCASSYGGQGRPTNEKLFFGSGTQLSVL.